The clone carrying this T cell receptor (beta chain) was seen repeatedly, ten times or more. In the library, unique molecular identifiers were attached to individual cDNA molecules. Each CDR3 protein is one row after TCRdb ran MiXCR on the RACE reads. The repertoire holds tens of thousands of distinct CDR3 sequences, with about 6.8% as singletons. The data are from a study of human T cells and chemical hapten exposure. Study-level background: Small pooled library volume differences chiefly drove per-sample TCR yield variation.

Time point reported: patch test 1, 2 weeks after DPC sensitization. The sample's treatment: therapeutic diphenylcyclopropenone sensitization with weekly scalp DPC. This receptor was obtained from a young woman with alopecia areata. Some clones in this sample may be carry-over from other donors' samples. The material sequenced was whole blood, taken in connection with sensitization to the hapten diphenylcyclopropenone (DPC).

For the CDR3, the DNA is TGCAGCGTTGAGGTTACAGCTAACACTGAAGCTTTCTTT. It yields the protein CSVEVTANTEAFF. The chain couples TRBV29-1 to TRBJ1-1; D is uncertain. The CDR3 length is 13 residues. Germline CDR1 reads SQVTM; CDR2 reads ANQGSEA. The germline V and J ends were trimmed by 3 bases and 2 bases, with 10 bases remaining between them.